The present entry profiles one T cell receptor (beta chain) with its context. Antigen: not known. Germline is not matched at one junction end, which may reflect a read error. This specimen comes from a study of radiotherapy plus CTLA-4 blockade in lung cancer. Study overall: Objective responses were seen in around a sixth of patients, disease control in more than 30%.

Germline values: CDR1 SGHTA, CDR2 FQGNSA. The CDR3 sequence is 14 residues long. Lung cancer patients with chemo-refractory metastatic non-small-cell disease were given focal radiation plus CTLA-4 blockade with ipilimumab. Whole-study results and caveats: Tumor-origin TCR clones grew in blood after radiotherapy plus ipilimumab. Early clonal dynamics of blood T cells, together with interferon-beta, were reported as the best response predictor.

The protocol was immunoSEQ multiplex PCR, while the TCRdb copy is restricted to in-frame clones and leaves out a portion. The repertoire includes 43,000 or so clones, roughly four fifths of them detected once, and 3.5% to 4% sits in the top ten. The TCR was taken from a human donor with non-small cell lung cancer who had a complete response to radiotherapy plus ipilimumab. V is TRBV7-2 and J is TRBJ1-4; the D gene is possibly TRBD1 (5 bases). The sample here was peripheral blood, taken from a patient treated with radiotherapy plus ipilimumab. CDR3 DNA: TGTGCCAGCAGCTCTCAGGGAACCTATGACAAACTGTTTTTT. Translating it yields CASSSQGTYDKLFF.